These T cell receptor beta chains were read from a single sample in a study of persistence of HIV-infected CD4 T cells. Their recognized antigens are unknown. Data came from immunoSEQ multiplex PCR; TCRdb stores just in-frame clones and leaves some out. The table has more than 45,000 clones, more than 70% seen once. This specimen consisted of CD4+ T cells sorted from PBMCs after approximately 19-hour stimulation, obtained from a patient who received antiretroviral therapy. The receptors come from an adult man with HIV who was CMV-seropositive. The CDR3 runs from the conserved cysteine through the conserved F or W. A D gene is named only where the DNA matches it firmly. Size is omitted from some rows. Given values are once, few, many or a class for expanded clones.

j_call d_call clone_size v_call cdr3_aa cdr3_nt
TRBJ2-7 . . TRBV30 CAWSSGDYSYEQYF TGTGCCTGGAGTTCCGGCGACTACTCCTACGAGCAGTACTTC
TRBJ1-2 TRBD1 few TRBV6-5 CASSYTGGGYTF TGTGCCAGCAGTTACACAGGGGGTGGATACACCTTC
TRBJ1-1 . . TRBV18 CASSPAENTEAFF TGTGCCAGCTCACCAGCAGAGAACACTGAAGCTTTCTTT
TRBJ1-1 . few TRBV10-3 CAISENGYMNTEAFF TGTGCCATCAGTGAGAACGGTTACATGAACACTGAAGCTTTCTTT
TRBJ1-3 . . TRBV30 CAWSTSSSGNTIYF TGTGCCTGGAGTACATCGAGCTCTGGAAACACCATATATTTT
TRBJ1-2 . . TRBV13 CASSLNAGRNYGYTF TGTGCCAGCAGCTTAAACGCGGGGCGAAACTATGGCTACACCTTC
TRBJ2-5 . . TRBV29-1 CSGKGETQYF TGCAGCGGAAAGGGGGAGACCCAGTACTTC
TRBJ1-6 . . TRBV7-9 CASSLLGTDSPLHF TGTGCCAGCAGCTTACTCGGGACCGATTCACCCCTCCACTTT
TRBJ2-7 . . TRBV7-8 CASSLVSQSEQYF TGTGCCAGCAGCTTAGTTTCCCAGAGCGAGCAGTACTTC
TRBJ2-5 TRBD2 . TRBV10-1 CASSEAGGARETQYF TGCGCCAGCAGTGAAGCGGGGGGTGCTCGGGAGACCCAGTACTTC
TRBJ2-7 TRBD2 . TRBV5-4 CASSLGLADYEQYF TGTGCCAGCAGTCTGGGACTAGCAGATTACGAGCAGTACTTC
TRBJ1-1 . . TRBV15 CATSREKQGRTEAFF TGTGCCACCAGCAGAGAAAAGCAAGGTCGCACTGAAGCTTTCTTT
TRBJ1-1 . . TRBV5-1 CASSLGRGQLNTEAFF TGCGCCAGCAGCTTGGGCCGAGGACAGCTGAACACTGAAGCTTTCTTT
TRBJ2-3 TRBD2 few TRBV7-2 CASSLGTSGLTDTQYF TGTGCCAGCAGCCTCGGGACTAGCGGGTTGACAGATACGCAGTATTTT
TRBJ2-5 . . TRBV6-5 CASRPEYPWQETQYF TGTGCCAGCAGACCCGAGTACCCGTGGCAAGAGACCCAGTACTTC
TRBJ2-7 . . TRBV25-1 CASRVREAGSYEQYF TGTGCCAGCAGGGTGAGGGAGGCCGGGTCCTACGAGCAGTACTTC
TRBJ1-3 . few TRBV5-6 CASSFNGLSGNTIYF TGTGCCAGCAGCTTTAACGGACTCTCTGGAAACACCATATATTTT